This T cell receptor (beta chain) was found in a study of T cell repertoires in cytomegalovirus infection. Trimming took off 10 bases at V and 4 bases at J, with 18 bases between the two ends. The CDR3 consists of 14 residues. Per the germline V gene, CDR1 is SGHVS and CDR2 is FQNEAQ. TCRdb reanalysed the reads using MiXCR and keeps one entry per CDR3 protein. The table lists hundreds of thousands of distinct CDR3 sequences, around 35% of them singletons. At least ten counts were recorded for this clonotype. The antigen remains undetermined. Source: cultured PBMCs, taken from culture after CMV antigen stimulation. The TCR sequence derives from a human donor in good health (CMV status not recorded). Some clones in this sample may be carry-over from other donors' samples. The rearrangement uses TRBV7-8 and TRBJ2-3, with D unclear. The CDR3 sequence: CATRLGSAADTQYF. CDR3 DNA: TGTGCCACCCGTCTGGGTAGTGCAGCAGATACGCAGTATTTT.